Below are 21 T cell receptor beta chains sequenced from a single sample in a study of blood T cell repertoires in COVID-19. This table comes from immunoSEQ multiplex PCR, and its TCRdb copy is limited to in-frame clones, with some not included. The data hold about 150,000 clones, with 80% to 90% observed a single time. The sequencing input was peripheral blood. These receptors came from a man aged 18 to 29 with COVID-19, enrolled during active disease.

The CDR3 spells CASSLRDLSLMGEQFF. The CDR3 nucleotides are TGTGCCAGCAGTTTACGGGATCTTAGCCTTATGGGTGAGCAGTTCTTC. The chain couples TRBV27 to TRBJ2-1; perhaps TRBD2 as D (5 bases). CDR1 and CDR2 (germline): MNHEY, SMNVEV (reference sequence). The CDR3 consists of 16 residues. Deletions cut 2 bases from V and 9 bases from J, with 20 bases between.

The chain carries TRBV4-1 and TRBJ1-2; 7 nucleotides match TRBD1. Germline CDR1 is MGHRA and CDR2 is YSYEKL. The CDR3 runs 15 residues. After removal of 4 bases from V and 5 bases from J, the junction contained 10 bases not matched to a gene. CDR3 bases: TGCGCCAGCAGCCCGTTCGAACCGGGACAGTATGGCTACACCTTC. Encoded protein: CASSPFEPGQYGYTF.

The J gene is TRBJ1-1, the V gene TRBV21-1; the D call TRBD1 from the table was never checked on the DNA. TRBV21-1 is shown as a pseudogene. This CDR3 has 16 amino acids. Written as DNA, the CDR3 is TGTGCCAGCAGCTTACAGGGGACCCACATGAACACTGAAGCTTTCTTT. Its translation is CASSLQGTHMNTEAFF.

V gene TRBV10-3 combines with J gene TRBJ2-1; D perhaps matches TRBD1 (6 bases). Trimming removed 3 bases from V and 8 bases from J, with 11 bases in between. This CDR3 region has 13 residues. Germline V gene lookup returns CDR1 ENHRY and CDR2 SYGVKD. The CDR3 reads CAISEYRADEQFF. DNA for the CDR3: TGTGCCATCAGTGAATACAGGGCCGATGAGCAGTTCTTC.

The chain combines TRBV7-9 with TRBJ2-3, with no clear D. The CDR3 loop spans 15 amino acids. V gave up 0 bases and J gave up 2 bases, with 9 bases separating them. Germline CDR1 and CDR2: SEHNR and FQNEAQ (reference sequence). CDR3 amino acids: CASSLAGHNTDTQYF. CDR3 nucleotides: TGTGCCAGCAGCTTAGCGGGCCATAACACAGATACGCAGTATTTT.

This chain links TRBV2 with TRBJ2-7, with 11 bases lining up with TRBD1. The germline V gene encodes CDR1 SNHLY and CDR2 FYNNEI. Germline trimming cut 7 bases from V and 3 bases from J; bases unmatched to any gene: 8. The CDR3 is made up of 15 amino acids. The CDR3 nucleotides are TGTGCCAGCATCCTGGCCGGGACAGGGGGCTACGAGCAGTACTTC. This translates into CASILAGTGGYEQYF.

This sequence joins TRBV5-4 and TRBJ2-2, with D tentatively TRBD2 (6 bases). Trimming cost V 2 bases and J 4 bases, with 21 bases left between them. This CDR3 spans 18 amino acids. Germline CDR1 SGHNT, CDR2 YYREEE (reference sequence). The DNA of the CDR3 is TGTGCCAGCAGCTTTGGAGGGCTCCAAGGGTCCCTCACCGGGGAGCTGTTTTTT. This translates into CASSFGGLQGSLTGELFF.

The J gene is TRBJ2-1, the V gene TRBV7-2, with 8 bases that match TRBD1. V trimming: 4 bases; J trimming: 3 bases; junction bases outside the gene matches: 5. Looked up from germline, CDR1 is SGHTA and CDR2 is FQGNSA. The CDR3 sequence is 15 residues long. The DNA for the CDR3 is TGTGCCAGCAGCTCCCAGGGACAGGACTACAATGAGCAGTTCTTC. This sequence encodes CASSSQGQDYNEQFF.

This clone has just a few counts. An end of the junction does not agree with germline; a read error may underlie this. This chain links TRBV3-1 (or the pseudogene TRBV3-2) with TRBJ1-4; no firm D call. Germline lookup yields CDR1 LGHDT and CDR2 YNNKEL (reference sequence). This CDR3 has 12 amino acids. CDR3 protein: CASSQVRGKLLF. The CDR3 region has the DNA TGTGCCAGCAGCCAAGTACGCGGAAAACTGCTTTTT.

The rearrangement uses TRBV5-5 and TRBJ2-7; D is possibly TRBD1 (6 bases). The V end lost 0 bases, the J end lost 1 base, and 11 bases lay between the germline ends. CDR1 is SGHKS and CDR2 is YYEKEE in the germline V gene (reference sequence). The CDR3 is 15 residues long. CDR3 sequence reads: CASSLGQVRSYEQYF. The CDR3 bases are TGTGCCAGCAGCTTGGGACAGGTCCGGTCCTACGAGCAGTACTTC. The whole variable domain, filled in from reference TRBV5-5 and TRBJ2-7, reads DAGVTQSPTHLIKTRGQQVTLRCSPISGHKSVSWYQQVLGQGPQFIFQYYEKEERGRGNFPDRFSARQFPNYSSELNVNALLLGDSALYLCASSLGQVRSYEQYFGPGTRLTVT.

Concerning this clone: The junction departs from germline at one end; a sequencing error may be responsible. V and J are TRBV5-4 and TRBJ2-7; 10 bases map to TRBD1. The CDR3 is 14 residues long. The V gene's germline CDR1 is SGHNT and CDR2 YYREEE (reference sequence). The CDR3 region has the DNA TGTGCCAGCAGCTTGGGGGAGACCGGGACAGGGGCTTCATTC. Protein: CASSLGETGTGASF.

CDR3 nucleotide sequence: TGTGCCAGCAGTTTGGGCTCTAATTCACCCCTCCACTTT. It yields the protein CASSLGSNSPLHF. The genes are TRBV12-3 or TRBV12-4 and TRBJ1-6, with unresolved D. The V gene lost 3 bases and the J gene lost 6 bases, with 6 bases spanning the gap. This CDR3 region has 13 residues.

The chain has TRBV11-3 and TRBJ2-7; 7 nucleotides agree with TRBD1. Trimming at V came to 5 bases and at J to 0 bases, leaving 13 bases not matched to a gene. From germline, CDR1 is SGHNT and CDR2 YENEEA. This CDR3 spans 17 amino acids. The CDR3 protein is CASSPGRWTGPSYEQYF. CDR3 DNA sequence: TGTGCCAGCAGCCCAGGGCGGTGGACAGGTCCCTCCTACGAGCAGTACTTC.

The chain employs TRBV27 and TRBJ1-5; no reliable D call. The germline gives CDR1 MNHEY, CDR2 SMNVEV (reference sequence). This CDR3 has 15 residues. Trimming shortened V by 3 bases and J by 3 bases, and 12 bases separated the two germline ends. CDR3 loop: CASSFGSGINQPQHF. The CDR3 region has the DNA TGTGCCAGCAGTTTCGGTAGCGGGATCAATCAGCCCCAGCATTTT.

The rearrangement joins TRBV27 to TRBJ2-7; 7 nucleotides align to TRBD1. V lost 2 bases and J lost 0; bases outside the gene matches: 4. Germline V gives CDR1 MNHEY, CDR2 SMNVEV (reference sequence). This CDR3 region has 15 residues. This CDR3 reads CASSLGQASSYEQYF. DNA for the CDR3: TGTGCCAGCAGTTTAGGACAGGCAAGCTCCTACGAGCAGTACTTC.

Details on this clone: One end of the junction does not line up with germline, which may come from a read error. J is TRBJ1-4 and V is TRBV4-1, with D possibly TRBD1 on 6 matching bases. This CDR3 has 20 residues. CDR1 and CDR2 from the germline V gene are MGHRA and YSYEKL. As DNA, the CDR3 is TGCGCCAGCAGCCGGGGAACCGGACAGTTACCCTCCCCAACTAATGAAAAACTGCTTTTT. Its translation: CASSRGTGQLPSPTNEKLLF.

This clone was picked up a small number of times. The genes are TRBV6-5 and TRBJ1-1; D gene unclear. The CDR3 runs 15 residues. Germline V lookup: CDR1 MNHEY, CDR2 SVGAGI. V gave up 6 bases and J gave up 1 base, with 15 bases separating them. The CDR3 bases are TGTGCCAGCAGATTCGAAGGGAGACGGAACACTGAAGCTTTCTTT. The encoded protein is CASRFEGRRNTEAFF.

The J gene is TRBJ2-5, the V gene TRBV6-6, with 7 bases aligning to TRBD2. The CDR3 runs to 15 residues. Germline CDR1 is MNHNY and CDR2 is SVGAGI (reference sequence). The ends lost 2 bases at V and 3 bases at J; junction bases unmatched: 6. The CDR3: CASSYGAGEEETQYF. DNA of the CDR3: TGTGCCAGCAGTTACGGGGCGGGAGAGGAAGAGACCCAGTACTTC.

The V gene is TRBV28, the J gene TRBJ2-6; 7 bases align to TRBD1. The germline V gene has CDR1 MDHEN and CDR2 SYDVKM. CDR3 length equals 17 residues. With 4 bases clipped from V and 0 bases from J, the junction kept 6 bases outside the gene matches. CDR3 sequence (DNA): TGTGCCAGCAGTTCCCCGGGACAGTTCTCTGGGGCCAACGTCCTGACTTTC. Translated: CASSSPGQFSGANVLTF.

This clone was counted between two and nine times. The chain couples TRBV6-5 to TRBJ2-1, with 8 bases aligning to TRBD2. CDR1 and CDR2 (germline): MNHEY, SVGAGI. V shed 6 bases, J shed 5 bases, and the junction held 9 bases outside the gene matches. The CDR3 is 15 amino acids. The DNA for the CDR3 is TGTGCCAGCAGCACCGGGGGGGACCCCAACAATGAGCAGTTCTTC. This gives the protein CASSTGGDPNNEQFF.

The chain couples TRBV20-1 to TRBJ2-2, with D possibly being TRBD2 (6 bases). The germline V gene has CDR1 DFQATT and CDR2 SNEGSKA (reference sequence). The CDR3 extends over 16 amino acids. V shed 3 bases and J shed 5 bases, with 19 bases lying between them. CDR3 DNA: TGCAGTGCTAGTTCGAGTGGCGGGGATGGGACCGGGGAGCTGTTTTTT. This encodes CSASSSGGDGTGELFF.